This is a list of T cell receptor beta chains from one sample in a study of T cell responses to AZD1222 COVID-19 vaccine. Using immunoSEQ multiplex PCR, the repertoire was profiled, and TCRdb retains in-frame clones only, with some absent. Counted here are about 110,000 clones, around 90% occurring once; the ten biggest clones make up roughly 12%. The specimen was peripheral blood, collected on day 0 of MenACWY control vaccination. These receptors all stem from an adult in good health. The CDR3 runs from the conserved cysteine through the conserved F or W. D genes are given only for firm matches. Clone size is given for some rows only: seen once, a few or many times, or a class if the clone is expanded.

j_call: TRBJ1-1; v_call: TRBV21-1; cdr3_length: 15; d_call: .; clone_size: .; cdr3_aa: CASSPPGPKRAEAFF; cdr3_nt: TGTGCCAGCAGCCCCCCGGGTCCCAAGAGGGCTGAAGCTTTCTTT
j_call: TRBJ2-3; v_call: TRBV19; cdr3_length: 13; d_call: .; clone_size: .; cdr3_aa: CASSPSETDTQYF; cdr3_nt: TGTGCCAGTAGTCCCTCTGAAACAGATACGCAGTATTTT
j_call: TRBJ2-1; v_call: TRBV6-2/TRBV6-3; cdr3_length: 13; d_call: .; clone_size: .; cdr3_aa: CASSFRSYNEQFF; cdr3_nt: TGTGCCAGTAGTTTTAGGTCCTACAATGAGCAGTTCTTC
j_call: TRBJ2-3; v_call: TRBV15; cdr3_length: 24; d_call: TRBD2; clone_size: .; cdr3_aa: CATSRDIRFGLAGGWIEGTDTQYF; cdr3_nt: TGTGCCACCAGCAGAGATATTAGGTTCGGGCTAGCGGGGGGGTGGATTGAAGGCACAGATACGCAGTATTTT
j_call: TRBJ2-3; v_call: TRBV7-9; cdr3_length: 15; d_call: TRBD2; clone_size: .; cdr3_aa: CASSLGRGGGDTQYF; cdr3_nt: TGTGCCAGCAGCTTAGGGCGGGGGGGAGGAGATACGCAGTATTTT
j_call: TRBJ2-1; v_call: TRBV25-1; cdr3_length: 12; d_call: .; clone_size: .; cdr3_aa: CASSDQGNEQFF; cdr3_nt: TGTGCCAGCAGTGACCAGGGCAATGAGCAGTTCTTC
j_call: TRBJ1-5; v_call: TRBV6-5; cdr3_length: 14; d_call: .; clone_size: .; cdr3_aa: CASRLQGYNQPQHF; cdr3_nt: TGTGCCAGCAGGCTACAGGGTTACAATCAGCCCCAGCATTTT
j_call: TRBJ2-7; v_call: TRBV5-1; cdr3_length: 16; d_call: TRBD1; clone_size: .; cdr3_aa: CASSLTGGVKTNEQYF; cdr3_nt: TGCGCCAGCAGCTTAACAGGGGGCGTGAAAACTAACGAGCAGTACTTC
j_call: TRBJ2-1; v_call: TRBV5-4; cdr3_length: 14; d_call: .; clone_size: .; cdr3_aa: CASSLPREINEQFF; cdr3_nt: TGTGCCAGCAGCTTGCCCAGGGAGATTAATGAGCAGTTCTTC
j_call: TRBJ2-7; v_call: TRBV3-1/TRBV3-2; cdr3_length: 15; d_call: TRBD1; clone_size: .; cdr3_aa: CASSQEGTGEYEQYF; cdr3_nt: TGTGCCAGCAGCCAAGAGGGTACAGGGGAATACGAGCAGTACTTC
j_call: TRBJ1-5; v_call: TRBV7-2; cdr3_length: 15; d_call: .; clone_size: .; cdr3_aa: CASSLVGTSNQPQHF; cdr3_nt: TGTGCCAGCAGCTTAGTCGGCACTAGCAATCAGCCCCAGCATTTT
j_call: TRBJ2-7; v_call: TRBV30; cdr3_length: 13; d_call: .; clone_size: .; cdr3_aa: CAWSNGATGEQYF; cdr3_nt: TGTGCCTGGAGTAATGGGGCCACGGGCGAGCAGTACTTC
j_call: TRBJ1-5; v_call: TRBV6-2/TRBV6-3; cdr3_length: 15; d_call: TRBD1; clone_size: .; cdr3_aa: CASSYSRTGLQPQHF; cdr3_nt: TGTGCCAGCAGTTATTCTCGGACAGGGTTACAGCCCCAGCATTTT
j_call: TRBJ2-7; v_call: TRBV20-1; cdr3_length: 11; d_call: .; clone_size: .; cdr3_aa: CSASLHNEQYF; cdr3_nt: TGCAGTGCTAGTCTGCATAACGAGCAGTACTTC
j_call: TRBJ1-2; v_call: TRBV29-1; cdr3_length: 10; d_call: .; clone_size: .; cdr3_aa: CSASTAVYTF; cdr3_nt: TGCAGCGCCTCCACCGCGGTCTACACCTTC
j_call: TRBJ2-2; v_call: TRBV7-2; cdr3_length: 16; d_call: .; clone_size: .; cdr3_aa: CASSSRLPTNTGELFF; cdr3_nt: TGTGCCAGCAGCTCCCGACTCCCCACGAACACCGGGGAGCTGTTTTTT
j_call: TRBJ1-2; v_call: TRBV10-3; cdr3_length: 15; d_call: .; clone_size: .; cdr3_aa: CAISETGGSLYGYTF; cdr3_nt: TGTGCCATCAGTGAAACCGGGGGTTCCTTATATGGCTACACCTTC
j_call: TRBJ1-2; v_call: TRBV6-4; cdr3_length: 15; d_call: .; clone_size: .; cdr3_aa: CASSDPGRLISGYTF; cdr3_nt: TGTGCCAGCAGTGACCCTGGAAGACTCATATCGGGCTACACCTTC
j_call: TRBJ1-1; v_call: TRBV3-1/TRBV3-2; cdr3_length: 13; d_call: .; clone_size: .; cdr3_aa: CASSLTGNTEAFF; cdr3_nt: TGTGCCAGCAGCCTGACAGGGAACACTGAAGCTTTCTTT
j_call: TRBJ1-1; v_call: TRBV27; cdr3_length: 19; d_call: .; clone_size: once; cdr3_aa: CASSLAGSGRLVMNTEAFF; cdr3_nt: TGTGCCAGCAGTTTAGCCGGGTCAGGGAGGTTAGTAATGAACACTGAAGCTTTCTTT
j_call: TRBJ1-4; v_call: TRBV18; cdr3_length: 14; d_call: .; clone_size: .; cdr3_aa: CASSPRTENEKLFF; cdr3_nt: TGTGCCAGCTCACCACGGACAGAGAATGAAAAACTGTTTTTT
j_call: TRBJ1-3; v_call: TRBV7-2; cdr3_length: 15; d_call: .; clone_size: .; cdr3_aa: CASSPRDTSGNTIYF; cdr3_nt: TGTGCCAGCAGCCCCCGGGACACGTCTGGAAACACCATATATTTT
j_call: TRBJ1-2; v_call: TRBV9; cdr3_length: 16; d_call: TRBD1; clone_size: .; cdr3_aa: CASSVETGQGIYGYTF; cdr3_nt: TGTGCCAGCAGCGTAGAGACGGGACAGGGGATTTATGGCTACACCTTC
j_call: TRBJ1-6; v_call: TRBV30; cdr3_length: 13; d_call: .; clone_size: .; cdr3_aa: CAWSEGSWTPLHF; cdr3_nt: TGTGCCTGGAGTGAGGGGTCCTGGACACCCCTCCACTTT
j_call: TRBJ1-2; v_call: TRBV28; cdr3_length: 15; d_call: .; clone_size: .; cdr3_aa: CASSQKGSGMVGYTF; cdr3_nt: TGTGCCAGCAGTCAAAAAGGATCAGGGATGGTTGGCTACACCTTC
j_call: TRBJ1-1; v_call: TRBV7-2; cdr3_length: 15; d_call: TRBD1; clone_size: once; cdr3_aa: CASSARTGSYTEAFF; cdr3_nt: TGTGCCAGCAGCGCCCGGACAGGGTCTTACACTGAAGCTTTCTTT
j_call: TRBJ2-2; v_call: TRBV6-2/TRBV6-3; cdr3_length: 14; d_call: .; clone_size: once; cdr3_aa: CASTPGQDTGELFF; cdr3_nt: TGTGCCAGCACCCCCGGGCAGGACACCGGGGAGCTGTTTTTT
j_call: TRBJ2-7; v_call: TRBV10-3; cdr3_length: 16; d_call: .; clone_size: .; cdr3_aa: CAISAGGPRGSYEQYF; cdr3_nt: TGTGCCATCAGTGCTGGGGGCCCACGTGGTAGCTACGAGCAGTACTTC
j_call: TRBJ2-1; v_call: TRBV6-2/TRBV6-3; cdr3_length: 13; d_call: .; clone_size: once; cdr3_aa: CASSLVAPNEQFF; cdr3_nt: TGTGCCAGCAGTCTCGTAGCTCCCAATGAGCAGTTCTTC
j_call: TRBJ1-1; v_call: TRBV10-3; cdr3_length: 14; d_call: TRBD1; clone_size: .; cdr3_aa: CAITPTGTNTEAFF; cdr3_nt: TGTGCCATCACCCCGACAGGGACGAACACTGAAGCTTTCTTT
j_call: TRBJ2-7; v_call: TRBV2; cdr3_length: 13; d_call: .; clone_size: .; cdr3_aa: CAVWDGRPYEQYF; cdr3_nt: TGTGCCGTATGGGACGGCCGCCCATACGAGCAGTACTTC
j_call: TRBJ2-5; v_call: TRBV3-1/TRBV3-2; cdr3_length: 19; d_call: TRBD2; clone_size: .; cdr3_aa: CASSQDGRVEASGQETQYF; cdr3_nt: TGTGCCAGCAGCCAAGATGGAAGAGTCGAGGCTAGCGGACAAGAGACCCAGTACTTC
j_call: TRBJ1-1; v_call: TRBV29-1; cdr3_length: 12; d_call: .; clone_size: .; cdr3_aa: CSVAQLNTEAFF; cdr3_nt: TGCAGCGTTGCCCAGTTGAACACTGAAGCTTTCTTT
j_call: TRBJ2-7; v_call: TRBV5-4; cdr3_length: 13; d_call: .; clone_size: .; cdr3_aa: CASSSRQGGEQYF; cdr3_nt: TGTGCCAGCAGCTCTAGACAGGGAGGGGAGCAGTACTTC
j_call: TRBJ2-7; v_call: TRBV7-9; cdr3_length: 13; d_call: .; clone_size: .; cdr3_aa: CASGETANYEQYF; cdr3_nt: TGTGCCAGCGGTGAGACAGCTAACTACGAGCAGTACTTC
j_call: TRBJ1-1; v_call: TRBV2; cdr3_length: 13; d_call: .; clone_size: .; cdr3_aa: CASSEASPPLAFF; cdr3_nt: TGTGCCAGCAGTGAAGCCTCACCCCCGTTGGCTTTCTTT
j_call: TRBJ1-1; v_call: TRBV27; cdr3_length: 13; d_call: TRBD1; clone_size: .; cdr3_aa: CASIRQGNTEAFF; cdr3_nt: TGTGCCAGCATTAGACAGGGGAACACTGAAGCTTTCTTT
j_call: TRBJ1-2; v_call: TRBV5-4; cdr3_length: 13; d_call: .; clone_size: .; cdr3_aa: CASNDGASAGYTF; cdr3_nt: TGTGCCAGCAACGACGGAGCGTCAGCGGGCTACACCTTC
j_call: TRBJ2-1; v_call: TRBV9; cdr3_length: 16; d_call: TRBD2; clone_size: .; cdr3_aa: CASSVGTSRSYNEQFF; cdr3_nt: TGTGCCAGCAGCGTCGGGACTAGCAGATCCTACAATGAGCAGTTCTTC
j_call: TRBJ1-5; v_call: TRBV19; cdr3_length: 14; d_call: .; clone_size: .; cdr3_aa: CASSTINRNQPQHF; cdr3_nt: TGTGCCAGTAGTACTATAAACAGAAATCAGCCCCAGCATTTT
j_call: TRBJ2-7; v_call: TRBV6-5; cdr3_length: 14; d_call: TRBD1; clone_size: .; cdr3_aa: CASSYSGTGDEQYF; cdr3_nt: TGTGCCAGCAGTTACTCCGGGACAGGGGACGAGCAGTACTTC
j_call: TRBJ2-7; v_call: TRBV30; cdr3_length: 9; d_call: .; clone_size: .; cdr3_aa: CATDRPQYF; cdr3_nt: TGTGCCACGGACAGACCGCAGTACTTC
j_call: TRBJ2-1; v_call: TRBV2; cdr3_length: 14; d_call: TRBD1; clone_size: .; cdr3_aa: CATDRDRDHNEQFF; cdr3_nt: TGTGCCACAGACCGGGACAGGGATCACAATGAGCAGTTCTTC
j_call: TRBJ1-3; v_call: TRBV6-5; cdr3_length: 14; d_call: .; clone_size: .; cdr3_aa: CASSRGTSGNTIYF; cdr3_nt: TGTGCCAGCAGTCGGGGGACCTCTGGAAACACCATATATTTT
j_call: TRBJ1-4; v_call: TRBV4-3; cdr3_length: 15; d_call: TRBD1; clone_size: .; cdr3_aa: CASSQDWDRREKLFF; cdr3_nt: TGCGCCAGCAGCCAAGATTGGGACAGGAGAGAAAAACTGTTTTTT
j_call: TRBJ1-5; v_call: TRBV2; cdr3_length: 14; d_call: TRBD1; clone_size: few; cdr3_aa: CASSKTGSNQPQHF; cdr3_nt: TGTGCCAGCAGCAAGACAGGGAGCAATCAGCCCCAGCATTTT
j_call: TRBJ1-5; v_call: TRBV30; cdr3_length: 16; d_call: .; clone_size: .; cdr3_aa: CAWSGGTAQTNQPQHF; cdr3_nt: TGTGCCTGGAGTGGGGGGACTGCCCAAACCAATCAGCCCCAGCATTTT
j_call: TRBJ2-3; v_call: TRBV7-3; cdr3_length: 15; d_call: .; clone_size: .; cdr3_aa: CASSPGLGGLDTQYF; cdr3_nt: TGTGCCAGCAGCCCAGGGTTGGGGGGCTTGGATACGCAGTATTTT
j_call: TRBJ1-5; v_call: TRBV2; cdr3_length: 14; d_call: .; clone_size: .; cdr3_aa: CASSDVTGDQPQHF; cdr3_nt: TGTGCCAGCAGTGACGTGACAGGAGACCAGCCCCAGCATTTT